This TCR beta chain was sequenced for a study of cytomegalovirus exposure and HLA in healthy donors. With regard to this clone: Its antigen remains unknown.

Germline CDR1 and CDR2: SQVTM and ANQGSEA. This CDR3 has 15 amino acids. The germline V and J ends were trimmed by 3 bases and 1 base, with 15 bases remaining between them. 13 Jbeta primers and 60 Vbeta primers were used for the PCR. This table comes from immunoSEQ multiplex PCR, and its TCRdb copy is limited to in-frame clones, with some not included. The sample gives about 240,000 clones, 70% to 90% of which show up once; about 7.5% is in the top ten. Regarding the study as a whole: An observed cluster of highly shared sequence variants was recorded as a likely sequencing artifact.

The chain combines TRBV29-1 with TRBJ1-1; D is undetermined. The sequenced material came from PBMCs. This TCR was sampled from a woman aged 55-69 years in good health and CMV-seropositive. The CDR3 here is CSVDLVFGRNTEAFF. The CDR3 DNA sequence: TGCAGCGTTGACCTTGTTTTCGGGAGGAACACTGAAGCTTTCTTT.